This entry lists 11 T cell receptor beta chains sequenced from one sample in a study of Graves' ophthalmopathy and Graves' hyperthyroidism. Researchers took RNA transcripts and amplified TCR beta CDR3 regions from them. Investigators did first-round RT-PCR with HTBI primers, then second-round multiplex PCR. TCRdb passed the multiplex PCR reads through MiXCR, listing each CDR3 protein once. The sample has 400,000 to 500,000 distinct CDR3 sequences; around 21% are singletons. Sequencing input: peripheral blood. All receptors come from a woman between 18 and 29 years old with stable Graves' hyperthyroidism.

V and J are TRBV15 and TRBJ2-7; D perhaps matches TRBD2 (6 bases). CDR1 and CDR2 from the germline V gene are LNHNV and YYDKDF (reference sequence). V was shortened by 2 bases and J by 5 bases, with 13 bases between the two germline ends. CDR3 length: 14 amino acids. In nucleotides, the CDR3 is TGTGCCACCAGCAGACCCGGGAGCAGCCACGAGCAGTACTTC. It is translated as CATSRPGSSHEQYF.

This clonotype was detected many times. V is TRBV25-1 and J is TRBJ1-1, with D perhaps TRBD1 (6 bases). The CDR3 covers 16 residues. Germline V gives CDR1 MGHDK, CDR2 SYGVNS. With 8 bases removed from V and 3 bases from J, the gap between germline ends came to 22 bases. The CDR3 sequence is CASVRQEGIVHTEAFF. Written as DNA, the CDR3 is TGTGCCAGCGTACGACAGGAGGGTATTGTTCACACTGAAGCTTTCTTT.

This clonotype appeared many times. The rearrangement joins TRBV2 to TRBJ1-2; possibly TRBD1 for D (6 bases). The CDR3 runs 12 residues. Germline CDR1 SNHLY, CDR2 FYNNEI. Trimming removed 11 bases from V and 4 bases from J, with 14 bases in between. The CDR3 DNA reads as TGTGCCGGGGGGGGACAAGGCTATGGCTACACCTTC. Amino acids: CAGGGQGYGYTF.

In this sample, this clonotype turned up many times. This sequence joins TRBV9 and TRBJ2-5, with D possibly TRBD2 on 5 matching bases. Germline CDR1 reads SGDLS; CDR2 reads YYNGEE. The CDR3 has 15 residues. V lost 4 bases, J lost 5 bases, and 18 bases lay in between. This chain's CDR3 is CASSLVSGIGETQYF. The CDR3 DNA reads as TGTGCCAGCAGCCTCGTTTCGGGAATAGGGGAGACCCAGTACTTC.

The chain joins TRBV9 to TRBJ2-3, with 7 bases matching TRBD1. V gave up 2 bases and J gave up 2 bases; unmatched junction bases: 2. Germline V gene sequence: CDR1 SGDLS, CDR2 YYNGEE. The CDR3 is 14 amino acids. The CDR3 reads CASSVTGATDTQYF. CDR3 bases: TGTGCCAGCAGCGTTACAGGGGCCACAGATACGCAGTATTTT.

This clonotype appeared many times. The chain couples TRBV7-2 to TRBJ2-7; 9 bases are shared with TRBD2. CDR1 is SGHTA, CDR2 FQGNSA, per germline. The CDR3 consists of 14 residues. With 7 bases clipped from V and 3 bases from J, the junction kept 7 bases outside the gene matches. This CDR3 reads CASTLSGGHYEQYF. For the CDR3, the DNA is TGTGCCAGCACACTTAGCGGGGGCCACTACGAGCAGTACTTC.

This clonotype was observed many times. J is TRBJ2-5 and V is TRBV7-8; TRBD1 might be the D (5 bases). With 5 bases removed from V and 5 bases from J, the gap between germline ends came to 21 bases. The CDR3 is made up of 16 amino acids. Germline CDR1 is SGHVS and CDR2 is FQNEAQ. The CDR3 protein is CASSHRNVGPGETQYF. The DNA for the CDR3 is TGTGCCAGCAGCCACAGGAACGTAGGCCCCGGGGAGACCCAGTACTTC.

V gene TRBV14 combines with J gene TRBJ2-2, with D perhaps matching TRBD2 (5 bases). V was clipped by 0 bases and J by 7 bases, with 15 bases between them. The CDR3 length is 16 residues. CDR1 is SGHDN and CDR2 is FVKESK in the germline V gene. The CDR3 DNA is TGTGCCAGCAGCCAAGAGGCTTGGAGGTCCAACGGGGAGCTGTTTTTT. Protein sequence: CASSQEAWRSNGELFF.

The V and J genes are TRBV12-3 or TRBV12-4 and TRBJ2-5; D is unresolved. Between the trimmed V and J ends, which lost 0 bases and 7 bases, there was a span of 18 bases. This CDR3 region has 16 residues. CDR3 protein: CASSLAADPVWATQYF. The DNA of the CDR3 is TGTGCCAGCAGTTTAGCCGCGGACCCTGTCTGGGCGACCCAGTACTTC.

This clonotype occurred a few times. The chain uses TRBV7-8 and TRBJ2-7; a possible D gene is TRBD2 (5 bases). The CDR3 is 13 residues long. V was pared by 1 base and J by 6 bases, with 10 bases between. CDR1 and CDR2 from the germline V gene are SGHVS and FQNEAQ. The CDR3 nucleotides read TGTGCCAGCAGCTTAGGGAGGAAAGGCGAGCAGTACTTC. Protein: CASSLGRKGEQYF. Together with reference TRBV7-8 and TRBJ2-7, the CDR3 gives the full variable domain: GAGVSQSPRYKVAKRGQDVALRCDPISGHVSLFWYQQALGQGPEFLTYFQNEAQLDKSGLPSDRFFAERPEGSVSTLKIQRTQQEDSAVYLCASSLGRKGEQYFGPGTRLTVT.

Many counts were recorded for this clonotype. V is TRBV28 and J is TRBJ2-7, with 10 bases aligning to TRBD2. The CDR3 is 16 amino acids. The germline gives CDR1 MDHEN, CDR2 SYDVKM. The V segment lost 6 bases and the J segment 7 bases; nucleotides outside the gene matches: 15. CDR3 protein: CASRSSSGSGGREQYF. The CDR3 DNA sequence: TGTGCCAGCAGGTCCTCTAGCGGGAGCGGGGGGCGAGAGCAGTACTTC. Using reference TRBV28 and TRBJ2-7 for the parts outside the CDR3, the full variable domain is DVKVTQSSRYLVKRTGEKVFLECVQDMDHENMFWYRQDPGLGLRLIYFSYDVKMKEKGDIPEGYSVSREKKERFSLILESASTNQTSMYLCASRSSSGSGGREQYFGPGTRLTVT.